This TCR beta chain was obtained from a study of blood T cell repertoires in COVID-19. As for the study in general: The samples span acute and convalescent COVID-19 from the United States, Italy and Spain.

This CDR3 spans 16 amino acids. Deletions cut 0 bases from V and 0 bases from J, with 12 bases between. Germline V gene sequence: CDR1 SGHDT, CDR2 YYEEEE. The repertoire was sequenced with immunoSEQ multiplex PCR; TCRdb's copy has only in-frame clones and lacks some. The sample lists about 220,000 clones; less than 90% were seen once. The chain carries TRBV5-6 and TRBJ1-2; D gene uncertain. This TCR came from a woman aged 60 to 75 who had recovered from COVID-19. The sample comprised peripheral blood. CDR3 DNA sequence: TGTGCCAGCAGCTTGGTCGGTTCCACCGCTAACTATGGCTACACCTTC. The encoded protein is CASSLVGSTANYGYTF.